This T cell receptor beta chain was sequenced in a study of Ad26.COV2.S vaccination and SARS-CoV-2 variants. Documented treatment: around 19 received Ad26.COV2.S at low or high dose, single or two shots; roughly five received placebo; per-sample allocation not given. Following the first vaccine or placebo injection, samples were taken on day 63. Clones were read by immunoSEQ multiplex PCR, and TCRdb kept only the in-frame ones, dropping some. The sample has about 370,000 clones, approximately 91% seen once. The germline V gene encodes CDR1 SGHKS and CDR2 YYEKEE (reference sequence). The CDR3 has 16 residues. Unmatched junction bases numbered 1, after V lost 0 bases and J lost 2 bases.

This material consisted of peripheral blood, taken in a trial of Ad26.COV2.S vaccine versus placebo. This receptor was identified in a person between 18 and 59 years old who received the Ad26.COV2.S COVID-19 vaccine or a placebo. The gene calls are TRBV5-5 and TRBJ2-3; 12 nucleotides agree with TRBD2. CDR3 DNA: TGTGCCAGCAGCTTGGGACTAGCGGGAGCCACAGATACGCAGTATTTT. This encodes CASSLGLAGATDTQYF.